The present T cell receptor beta chain was sequenced within a study of cytomegalovirus exposure and HLA in healthy donors. Study-level information: When 398 donors were genotyped, roughly 82% of them were found to fall in the Caucasian-associated ancestry cluster.

Study results and caveats: With DRB1 most and HLA-C fewest, TCR association rates differed between HLA loci in a later analysis. Segments of the TCR beta V type were, in most cases, productive about 87% or about 30% of the time in an earlier analysis. Researchers reported from a later analysis that most CMV-associated TCR beta chains appeared HLA-restricted.

The PCR employed 60 Vbeta primers together with 13 Jbeta primers. Assay: immunoSEQ multiplex PCR; the TCRdb copy retains only in-frame clones and omits some. The profile shows 80,000 or so clones, less than 75% of them singletons. In the case of this clone: Its cognate antigen is unknown.

The germline V gene has CDR1 MGHDK and CDR2 SYGVNS. The CDR3 contains 17 residues. The ends were cut back, 2 bases at V and 0 bases at J, with 14 bases in the middle. V gene TRBV25-1 combines with J gene TRBJ1-3; D gene unclear. Sequencing was carried out using PBMCs. This TCR was sampled from a man aged 25 to 40 in good health and CMV-seropositive. The CDR3 spells CASSEIHESRSGNTIYF. The DNA of the CDR3 is TGTGCCAGCAGTGAAATTCACGAGTCACGCTCTGGAAACACCATATATTTT.